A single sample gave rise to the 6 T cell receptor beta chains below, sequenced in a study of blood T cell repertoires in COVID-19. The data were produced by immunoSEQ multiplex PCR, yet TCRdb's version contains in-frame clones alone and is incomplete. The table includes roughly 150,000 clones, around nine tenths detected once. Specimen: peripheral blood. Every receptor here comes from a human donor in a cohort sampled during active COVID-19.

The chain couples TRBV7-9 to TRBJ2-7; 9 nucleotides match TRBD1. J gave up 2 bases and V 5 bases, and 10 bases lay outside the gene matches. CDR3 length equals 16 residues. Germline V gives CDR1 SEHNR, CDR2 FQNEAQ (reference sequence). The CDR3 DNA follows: TGTGCCAGCAGCCCAGGACAGGGGCCCCCTACCTACGAGCAGTACTTC. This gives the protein CASSPGQGPPTYEQYF.

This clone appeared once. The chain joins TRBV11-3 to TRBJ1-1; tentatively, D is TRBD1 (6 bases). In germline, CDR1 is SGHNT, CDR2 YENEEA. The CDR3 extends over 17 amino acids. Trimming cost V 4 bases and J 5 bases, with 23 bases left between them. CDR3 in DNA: TGTGCCAGCAGCTCCCCCTCACACAACAGGGTCGGGACTGAAGCTTTCTTT. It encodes CASSSPSHNRVGTEAFF. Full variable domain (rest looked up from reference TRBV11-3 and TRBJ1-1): EAGVVQSPRYKIIEKKQPVAFWCNPISGHNTLYWYLQNLGQGPELLIRYENEEAVDDSQLPKDRFSAERLKGVDSTLKIQPAELGDSAVYLCASSSPSHNRVGTEAFFGQGTRLTVV.

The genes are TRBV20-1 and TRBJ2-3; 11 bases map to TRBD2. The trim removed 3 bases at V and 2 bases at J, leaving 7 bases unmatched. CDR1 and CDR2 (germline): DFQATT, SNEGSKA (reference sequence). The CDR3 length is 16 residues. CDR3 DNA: TGCAGTGCTAGTAGCGGGGGGGCTTATCTCACAGATACGCAGTATTTT. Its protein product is CSASSGGAYLTDTQYF.

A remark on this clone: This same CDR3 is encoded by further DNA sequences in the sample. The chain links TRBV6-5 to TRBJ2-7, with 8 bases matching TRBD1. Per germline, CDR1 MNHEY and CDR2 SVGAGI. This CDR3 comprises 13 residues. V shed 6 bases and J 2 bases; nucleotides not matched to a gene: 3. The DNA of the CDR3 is TGTGCCAGCAGACAGACAGGGGCCTACGAGCAGTACTTC. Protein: CASRQTGAYEQYF.

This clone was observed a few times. CDR3: CASSPPGLAPTGELFF. The DNA for the CDR3 is TGTGCCAGCTCACCCCCGGGACTAGCACCTACCGGGGAGCTGTTTTTT. The chain is built from TRBV18 and TRBJ2-2; 9 bases are shared with TRBD2. The CDR3 spans 16 residues. Germline-derived CDR1 and CDR2 are KGHSH and LQKENI. The V gene end was trimmed by 3 bases and the J gene end by 5 bases; junction bases not matched to a gene: 7.

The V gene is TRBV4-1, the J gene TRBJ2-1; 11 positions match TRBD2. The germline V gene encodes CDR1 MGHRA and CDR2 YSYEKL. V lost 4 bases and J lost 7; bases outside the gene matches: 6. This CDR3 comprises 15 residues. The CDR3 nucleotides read TGCGCCAGCAGCCCTGAGACTAGCGGGGTTAATGAGCAGTTCTTC. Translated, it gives CASSPETSGVNEQFF.